The 26 T cell receptor beta chains below all came from one sample that was sequenced in a study of blood T cell repertoires in COVID-19. TCRdb's copy holds only in-frame clones and misses some; the assay was immunoSEQ multiplex PCR. The sample lists approximately 300,000 clones; 85% to 90% were seen once. The sample comprised peripheral blood. The origin of the receptors is a woman aged 25 to 39 with COVID-19, enrolled during active disease.

This clone was found once. The chain combines TRBV6-1 with TRBJ2-4; perhaps TRBD2 as D (6 bases). V dropped 1 base and J dropped 7 bases, with 8 bases sitting between them. The germline V gene has CDR1 MNHNS and CDR2 SASEGT. This CDR3 spans 13 amino acids. CDR3 sequence reads: CASSEGEVNIQYF. CDR3 DNA: TGTGCCAGCAGTGAAGGGGAGGTTAACATTCAGTACTTC.

The J gene is TRBJ2-2, the V gene TRBV3-1 (or the pseudogene TRBV3-2), with D perhaps TRBD2 (6 bases). In germline, CDR1 is LGHDT, CDR2 YNNKEL (reference sequence). This CDR3 is 14 amino acids long. The ends were cut back, 7 bases at V and 6 bases at J, with 15 bases in the middle. CDR3 DNA: TGTGCCAGCATCAGATGGGGGAGGCCCGGGGAGCTGTTTTTT. Its translation: CASIRWGRPGELFF.

This chain connects TRBV5-4 to TRBJ2-7, with TRBD2 matching over 8 bases. The ends lost 5 bases at V and 0 bases at J; junction bases unmatched: 4. Germline V gene sequence: CDR1 SGHNT, CDR2 YYREEE (reference sequence). This CDR3 is 14 amino acids long. As DNA, the CDR3 is TGTGCCAGCAGTCCCAGCGGGAGCTCCTACGAGCAGTACTTC. The encoded protein is CASSPSGSSYEQYF.

This clone was seen only a few times. This chain joins TRBV7-8 and TRBJ2-7; D may be TRBD1 (5 bases). The CDR3 consists of 13 residues. Looked up from germline, CDR1 is SGHVS and CDR2 is FQNEAQ. V was shortened by 1 base and J by 3 bases, with 7 bases between the two germline ends. The CDR3 reads CASSLGGGYEQYF. The CDR3 DNA sequence: TGTGCCAGCAGCTTAGGGGGCGGCTACGAGCAGTACTTC.

This chain connects TRBV9 to TRBJ2-5; 8 bases map to TRBD2. Germline CDR1 SGDLS, CDR2 YYNGEE. V shed 0 bases and J 2 bases; nucleotides not matched to a gene: 9. This CDR3 has 17 amino acids. The CDR3, as DNA: TGTGCCAGCAGCGTAGAGCGGGAGTCGCCCCCACAAGAGACCCAGTACTTC. Translated, it gives CASSVERESPPQETQYF.

This clone showed up just a few times. The rearrangement joins TRBV7-3 to TRBJ2-3; D may be TRBD2 (5 bases). CDR1 and CDR2 (germline): SGHTA, FQGTGA. The CDR3 spans 15 residues. V was pared by 5 bases and J by 2 bases, with 14 bases between. The CDR3 sequence: CASSEGSPHTDTQYF. The CDR3 DNA reads TGTGCCAGCAGCGAGGGAAGCCCTCACACAGATACGCAGTATTTT.

This clone was found once. As DNA, the CDR3 is TGTGCCAGCAGCAGAGCGGGAGGTATCTACAATGAGCAGTTCTTC. This translates into CASSRAGGIYNEQFF. The chain carries TRBV7-9 and TRBJ2-1, with 9 bases identical to TRBD2. V shed 5 bases and J 3 bases; nucleotides not matched to a gene: 5. CDR1 is SEHNR, CDR2 FQNEAQ, per germline (reference sequence). The CDR3 totals 15 residues.

This clone was detected only once. The chain joins TRBV6-4 to TRBJ2-2; 7 nucleotides match TRBD2. Trimming removed 2 bases from V and 3 bases from J; junction bases left unmatched: 24. In germline, CDR1 is MRHNA, CDR2 SNTAGT. The CDR3 spans 22 residues. This CDR3 reads CASSDPILRETSPKRDTGELFF. DNA for the CDR3: TGTGCCAGCAGTGACCCTATCCTCCGGGAGACTAGCCCCAAGCGGGACACCGGGGAGCTGTTTTTT.

This chain uses TRBV7-8 with TRBJ2-1; TRBD1 matches at 9 bases. CDR3 length: 16 amino acids. Germline values: CDR1 SGHVS, CDR2 FQNEAQ. The V gene end was trimmed by 6 bases and the J gene end by 3 bases; junction bases not matched to a gene: 9. The chain's CDR3 is CASSLSGTGNYNEQFF. In DNA form, the CDR3 reads TGTGCCAGCAGTCTCTCCGGGACAGGGAACTACAATGAGCAGTTCTTC. The full variable domain, completed using reference TRBV7-8 and TRBJ2-1, is GAGVSQSPRYKVAKRGQDVALRCDPISGHVSLFWYQQALGQGPEFLTYFQNEAQLDKSGLPSDRFFAERPEGSVSTLKIQRTQQEDSAVYLCASSLSGTGNYNEQFFGPGTRLTVL.

This clone has a single count. The gene calls are TRBV5-8 and TRBJ2-7, with D possibly being TRBD2 (6 bases). The ends were cut back, 4 bases at V and 3 bases at J, with 20 bases in the middle. The CDR3 length is 16 residues. Germline V lookup: CDR1 SGHTS, CDR2 YDEGEE. The CDR3: CASSGPLGGGHYEQYF. CDR3 nucleotides: TGTGCCAGCAGCGGGCCTCTGGGGGGAGGCCACTACGAGCAGTACTTC.

This sequence joins TRBV5-4 and TRBJ2-6, with 7 nucleotides matching TRBD2. With V trimmed by 4 bases and J by 3 bases, 1 base remained unmatched. CDR3 length equals 14 residues. Germline V CDR1 and CDR2: SGHNT, YYREEE (reference sequence). CDR3 sequence reads: CASSPGGGANVLTF. The CDR3 DNA reads TGTGCCAGCAGCCCGGGAGGTGGGGCCAACGTCCTGACTTTC.

V usage is TRBV9 and J usage is TRBJ1-1; D not certain. This CDR3 has 17 residues. The V and J ends lost 1 base and 0 bases respectively, with 16 bases between them. Germline loops: CDR1 SGDLS, CDR2 YYNGEE. CDR3 protein: CASSVLAGGLMNTEAFF. DNA of the CDR3: TGTGCCAGCAGCGTATTAGCGGGCGGACTTATGAACACTGAAGCTTTCTTT.

CDR3 residues: CASSRRAQGNTGELFF. In DNA, the CDR3 is TGTGCCAGCAGCAGAAGAGCCCAGGGAAACACCGGGGAGCTGTTTTTT. This sequence joins TRBV7-8 and TRBJ2-2, with a tentative D call TRBD1 (5 bases). The V gene's germline CDR1 is SGHVS and CDR2 FQNEAQ. The CDR3 has 16 residues. Trimming left V 5 bases short and J 2 bases short, with 15 bases between. Full variable domain (missing parts from reference TRBV7-8 and TRBJ2-2): GAGVSQSPRYKVAKRGQDVALRCDPISGHVSLFWYQQALGQGPEFLTYFQNEAQLDKSGLPSDRFFAERPEGSVSTLKIQRTQQEDSAVYLCASSRRAQGNTGELFFGEGSRLTVL.

This chain links TRBV30 with TRBJ1-5; no clear D. V was trimmed by 0 bases and J by 5 bases, leaving 8 bases between them. Germline V gene sequence: CDR1 GTSNPN, CDR2 SVGIG (reference sequence). This CDR3 is 13 amino acids long. For the CDR3, the DNA is TGTGCCTGGAGTGTATCGGGGTATCAGCCCCAGCATTTT. Translated, it gives CAWSVSGYQPQHF. The full variable domain, rest sourced from reference TRBV30 and TRBJ1-5, is SQTIHQWPATLVQPVGSPLSLECTVEGTSNPNLYWYRQAAGRGLQLLFYSVGIGQISSEVPQNLSASRPQDRQFILSSKKLLLSDSGFYLCAWSVSGYQPQHFGDGTRLSIL.

In nucleotides, the CDR3 is TGTGCCAGCACGGATCCCGGGGGTTACGAGCAGTACTTC. Its translation is CASTDPGGYEQYF. The J gene is TRBJ2-7, the V gene TRBV28, with a possible D match to TRBD2 (6 bases). The germline V gene has CDR1 MDHEN and CDR2 SYDVKM. The CDR3 loop spans 13 amino acids. V was shortened by 7 bases and J by 4 bases, with 14 bases between the two germline ends.

The chain employs TRBV2 and TRBJ2-6; D unclear. Germline CDR1 is SNHLY and CDR2 is FYNNEI. Trimming removed 7 bases at V and 3 bases at J, with 10 bases between. The CDR3 totals 14 residues. The chain's CDR3 is CASTPVRGANVLTF. The DNA for the CDR3 is TGTGCCAGCACACCGGTCCGTGGGGCCAACGTCCTGACTTTC.

V and J are TRBV9 and TRBJ2-1; 10 positions match TRBD2. Per germline, CDR1 SGDLS and CDR2 YYNGEE. V was pared by 3 bases and J by 12 bases, with 3 bases of the junction left unmatched. This CDR3 comprises 12 residues. The chain's CDR3 is CASSAGTSVQFF. The CDR3 nucleotides are TGTGCCAGCAGCGCCGGGACTAGCGTGCAGTTCTTC.

The chain links TRBV6-6 to TRBJ2-7; 7 nucleotides align to TRBD2. The CDR3 contains 14 residues. Germline V gene data show CDR1 as MNHNY and CDR2 as SVGAGI (reference sequence). J lost 5 bases, V lost 6 bases, and 10 bases had no gene match. As DNA, the CDR3 is TGTGCCAGCAGAATAGCGGGTGCCGGGGACGAGCAGTACTTC. This translates into CASRIAGAGDEQYF.

This CDR3 reads CASSRPADTEAFF. CDR3 sequence (DNA): TGCGCCAGCAGCAGACCAGCGGATACTGAAGCTTTCTTT. The V call is TRBV4-1, the J call TRBJ1-1; D is undetermined. Germline lookup yields CDR1 MGHRA and CDR2 YSYEKL. V was shortened by 5 bases and J by 5 bases, with 12 bases between the two germline ends. The CDR3 length is 13 residues.

Here the CDR3 DNA reads TGTGCCAGCAGACCTACAGGGTGGGGAAATGAAAAACTGTTTTTT. Translating it yields CASRPTGWGNEKLFF. This chain links TRBV11-2 with TRBJ1-4, with D tentatively TRBD1 (6 bases). V was trimmed by 6 bases and J by 5 bases, leaving 16 bases between them. This CDR3 is built from 15 residues. Germline assignment: CDR1 SGHAT and CDR2 FQNNGV.

This clone appeared a single time. V is TRBV2 and J is TRBJ2-2; TRBD2 aligns across 7 bases. The length of the CDR3 is 14 residues. The germline gives CDR1 SNHLY, CDR2 FYNNEI. With V trimmed by 8 bases and J by 6 bases, 9 bases remained unmatched. The CDR3 region has the DNA TGTGCCAGCGTCCGGCAGGGAGGGGCCGGGGAGCTGTTTTTT. This sequence encodes CASVRQGGAGELFF.

This rearrangement joins TRBV11-2 to TRBJ2-1; 7 nucleotides line up with TRBD1. The CDR3 extends over 15 amino acids. CDR1 is SGHAT, CDR2 FQNNGV, per germline. J was trimmed by 3 bases and V by 3 bases; bases with no gene match: 5. The CDR3 DNA is TGTGCCAGCAGCTTCCCCGGGACAGTCTACAATGAGCAGTTCTTC. Protein sequence: CASSFPGTVYNEQFF. The full variable domain, its missing parts supplied by reference TRBV11-2 and TRBJ2-1, is EAGVAQSPRYKIIEKRQSVAFWCNPISGHATLYWYQQILGQGPKLLIQFQNNGVVDDSQLPKDRFSAERLKGVDSTLKIQPAKLEDSAVYLCASSFPGTVYNEQFFGPGTRLTVL.

This chain joins TRBV5-4 and TRBJ2-1, with D possibly TRBD2 on 6 matching bases. The ends were cut back, 5 bases at V and 6 bases at J, with 18 bases in the middle. Per germline, CDR1 SGHNT and CDR2 YYREEE (reference sequence). There are 15 residues in the CDR3. The CDR3 region has the DNA TGTGCCAGCAGTCTAAGGCGGGAAGAAACCAATGAGCAGTTCTTC. Its translation is CASSLRREETNEQFF.

The chain employs TRBV5-1 and TRBJ2-3; D uncertain. Germline CDR1 is SGHRS and CDR2 is YFSETQ. The CDR3 sequence is 12 residues long. V was shortened by 0 bases and J by 6 bases, with 5 bases between the two germline ends. This chain's CDR3 is CASSLARDTQYF. Written as DNA, the CDR3 is TGCGCCAGCAGCTTGGCCAGGGATACGCAGTATTTT.

V is TRBV4-3 and J is TRBJ1-6; 7 bases match TRBD1. CDR1 LGHNA and CDR2 YSLEER come from the germline V gene. Germline trimming cut 4 bases from V and 5 bases from J; bases unmatched to any gene: 2. The CDR3 has 14 residues. The CDR3 sequence is CASSPGQDNSPLHF. The CDR3, as DNA: TGCGCCAGCAGCCCCGGACAGGATAATTCACCCCTCCACTTT.

CDR3 residues: CASSQGQTREQYF. In nucleotides, the CDR3 is TGCGCCAGCAGCCAAGGCCAGACTAGAGAGCAGTACTTC. The chain employs TRBV4-3 and TRBJ2-7, with D maybe TRBD2 (6 bases). This CDR3 comprises 13 residues. V was shortened by 1 base and J by 7 bases, with 11 bases between the two germline ends. Germline V CDR1 and CDR2: LGHNA, YSLEER.